This TCR beta chain came from a study of CD8 T cells in ankylosing spondylitis. Study results and limitations: Seven to nine highly homologous variants formed a TCR beta motif that appeared characteristic of ankylosing spondylitis blood. The authors reported significant enrichment of disease-linked clones in matched ankylosing spondylitis synovial fluid. Some motif variants were previously reported in reactive arthritis synovial fluid and blood.

There are a few counts of this clonotype. The antigen remains unidentified. The J segment lost 3 bases and the V segment lost 1 base, leaving 6 bases of the junction unmatched. This CDR3 is built from 16 residues. From germline, CDR1 is SGHNT and CDR2 YENEEA. MiXCR, applied by TCRdb to the 5' RACE reads, yields one record per CDR3 protein. Here the sample spans about 800,000 distinct CDR3 sequences, approximately 10% being singletons. This chain joins TRBV11-3 and TRBJ1-5; 7 bases fit TRBD1. Material for sequencing was blood, either unsorted or a sorted T cell fraction (not recorded which). The receptor was derived from a male donor with ankylosing spondylitis. The CDR3 region is CASSLAWDSPNQPQHF. The DNA of the CDR3 is TGTGCCAGCAGCTTAGCCTGGGACAGCCCCAATCAGCCCCAGCATTTT.